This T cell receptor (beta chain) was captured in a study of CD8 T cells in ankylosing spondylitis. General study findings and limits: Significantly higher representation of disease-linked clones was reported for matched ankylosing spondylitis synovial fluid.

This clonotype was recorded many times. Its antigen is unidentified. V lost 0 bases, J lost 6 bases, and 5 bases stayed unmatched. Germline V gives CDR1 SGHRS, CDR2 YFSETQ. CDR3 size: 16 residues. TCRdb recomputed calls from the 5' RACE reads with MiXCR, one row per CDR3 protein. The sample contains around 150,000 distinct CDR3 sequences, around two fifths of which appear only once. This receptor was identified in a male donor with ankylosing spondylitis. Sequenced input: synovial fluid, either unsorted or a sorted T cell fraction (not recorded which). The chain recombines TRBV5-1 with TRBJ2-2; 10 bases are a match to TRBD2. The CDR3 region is CASSLEAGGRAGELFF. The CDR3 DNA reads TGCGCCAGCAGCTTGGAAGCGGGAGGGCGCGCCGGGGAGCTGTTTTTT.